The present TCR beta chain was sequenced within a study of T cell responses to AZD1222 COVID-19 vaccine. CDR3 size: 12 residues. Germline V gives CDR1 SEHNR, CDR2 FQNEAQ (reference sequence). Trimming at V came to 6 bases and at J to 8 bases, leaving 5 bases not matched to a gene. Repertoires were generated with immunoSEQ multiplex PCR, while TCRdb's copy carries only in-frame clones and drops some. The sample yields roughly 180,000 clones, about nine tenths seen once. This chain connects TRBV7-9 to TRBJ2-7, with TRBD1 identical over 9 bases. The clonotype was recovered from an adult in good health. The sample in question was peripheral blood, obtained on day 0 of AZD1222 vaccination. CDR3 sequence reads: CASRLGQGKQYF. In nucleotides, the CDR3 is TGTGCCAGCAGACTGGGACAGGGTAAGCAGTACTTC.